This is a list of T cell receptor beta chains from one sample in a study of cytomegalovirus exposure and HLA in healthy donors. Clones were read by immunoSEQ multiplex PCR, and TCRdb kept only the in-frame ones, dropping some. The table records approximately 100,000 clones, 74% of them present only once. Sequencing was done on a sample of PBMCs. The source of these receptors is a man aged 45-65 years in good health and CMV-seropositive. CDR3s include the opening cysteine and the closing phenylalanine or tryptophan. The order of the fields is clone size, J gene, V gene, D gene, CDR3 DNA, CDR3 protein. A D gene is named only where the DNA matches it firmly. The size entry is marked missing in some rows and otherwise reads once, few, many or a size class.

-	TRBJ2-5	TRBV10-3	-	TGTGCCATAGGGAGCCCTGGGGAGACCCAGTACTTC	CAIGSPGETQYF
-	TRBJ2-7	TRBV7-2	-	TGTGCCAGCAGCTTAGATGCACAGGTGAGCTCCTACGAGCAGTACTTC	CASSLDAQVSSYEQYF
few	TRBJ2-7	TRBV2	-	TGTGCCAGCAGTGGGCAGGGGCACGAGCAGTACTTC	CASSGQGHEQYF
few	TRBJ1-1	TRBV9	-	TGTGCCAGCAGCCCAGATCCGAACACTGAAGCTTTCTTT	CASSPDPNTEAFF
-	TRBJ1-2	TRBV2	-	TGTGCCAGCAGTGACAGGGGATCCTATGGCTACACCTTC	CASSDRGSYGYTF
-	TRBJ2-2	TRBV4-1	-	TGCGCCAGCAGCCAAGGTCTACAGGGGAACACCGGGGAGCTGTTTTTT	CASSQGLQGNTGELFF
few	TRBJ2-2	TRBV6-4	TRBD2	TGTGCCAGCAGTGAACTAGCGGGAGGCACCGGGGAGCTGTTTTTT	CASSELAGGTGELFF
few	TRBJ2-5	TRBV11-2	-	TGTGCCAGCAGCCCAACAGGGGTGGGAGGAGAGACCCAGTACTTC	CASSPTGVGGETQYF
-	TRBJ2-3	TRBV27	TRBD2	TGTGCCAGCAGTCCACCGGGACTAGCGGGGAACACAGATACGCAGTATTTT	CASSPPGLAGNTDTQYF
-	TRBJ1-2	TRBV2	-	TGTGCCAGCAGCCAACGACAGGTTGAGAACTATGGCTACACCTTC	CASSQRQVENYGYTF
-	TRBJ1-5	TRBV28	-	TGTGCCAGCAGTACCTCCCGAGGGCCCCAGCATTTT	CASSTSRGPQHF
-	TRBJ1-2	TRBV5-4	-	TGTGCCAGCAGCTTGAGACTGGGTGGCTACACCTTC	CASSLRLGGYTF
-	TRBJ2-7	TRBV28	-	TGTGCCAGCAGTTTATCGGCAGACTTATCCTACGAGCAGTACTTC	CASSLSADLSYEQYF
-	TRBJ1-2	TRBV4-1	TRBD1	TGCGCCAGCAGCCGAAGACAGGGGGTTATTGGCTACACCTTC	CASSRRQGVIGYTF
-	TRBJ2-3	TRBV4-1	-	TGCGCCAGCAGCCAAGAAATCTCAGGGGCACCGCCAGATACGCAGTATTTT	CASSQEISGAPPDTQYF
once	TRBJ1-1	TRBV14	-	TGTGCCAGCAGCCAAGATGGGGCGGGAACGAACACTGAAGCTTTCTTT	CASSQDGAGTNTEAFF
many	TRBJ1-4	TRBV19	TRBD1	TGTGCCAGTAGTAAGGACAGGATAGCAACTAATGAAAAACTGTTTTTT	CASSKDRIATNEKLFF
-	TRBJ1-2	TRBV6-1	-	TGTGCCAGCAGCAACCAACAGGGTTTTTATGGCTACACCTTC	CASSNQQGFYGYTF
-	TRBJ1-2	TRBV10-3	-	TGTGCCATCAGTGAAGGGGGTTCCTATGGCTACACCTTC	CAISEGGSYGYTF
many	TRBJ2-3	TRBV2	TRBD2	TGTGCCAGCAGTGTTTTCGGCGGGAGTGGAACAGATACGCAGTATTTT	CASSVFGGSGTDTQYF
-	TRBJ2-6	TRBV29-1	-	TGCAGCGTATTCACGCGGATCTCTGGGGCCAACGGCCTGACTTTC	CSVFTRISGANGLTF
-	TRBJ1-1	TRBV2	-	TGTGCCAGCAGTGTCACAGACACGAACACTGAAGCTTTCTTT	CASSVTDTNTEAFF
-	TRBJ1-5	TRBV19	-	TGTGCCAGCTCGGTATCTAGGCAGCCCCAGCATTTT	CASSVSRQPQHF
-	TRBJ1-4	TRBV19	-	TGTGCCAGTAAACAGGAGACAACTAATGAAAAACTGTTTTTT	CASKQETTNEKLFF
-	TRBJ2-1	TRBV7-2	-	TGTGCCAGCAGCTTATTAGATTTCTACAATGAGCAGTTCTTC	CASSLLDFYNEQFF
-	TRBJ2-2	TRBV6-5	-	TGTGCCAGCAGTTATGGCAATGGGGAGCTGTTTTTT	CASSYGNGELFF
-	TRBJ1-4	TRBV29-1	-	TGCAGCGTTTTGTATACTAATGAAAAACTGTTTTTT	CSVLYTNEKLFF
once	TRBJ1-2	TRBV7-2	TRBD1	TGTGCCAGCAGCCTCTTGGACAGGGTCCATGGCTACACCTTC	CASSLLDRVHGYTF
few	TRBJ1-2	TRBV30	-	TGTGCCTGGAGTGCACAGGCGGGGGGCTACACCTTC	CAWSAQAGGYTF
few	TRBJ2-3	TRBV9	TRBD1	TGTGCCAGCAGCTTCGGACAGGGCAGGACAGATACGCAGTATTTT	CASSFGQGRTDTQYF
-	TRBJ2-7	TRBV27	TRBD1	TGTGCCAGCAGTCCGGGACAGGGATACGAGCAGTACTTC	CASSPGQGYEQYF
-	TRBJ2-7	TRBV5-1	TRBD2	TGCGCCAGCAGCTTGTGGGTAGCGGGAGGACCAACCTACGAGCAGTACTTC	CASSLWVAGGPTYEQYF
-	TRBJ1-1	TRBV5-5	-	TGTGCCAGCAGGCCCGCAGGGGCCGGGGCGAACACTGAAGCTTTCTTT	CASRPAGAGANTEAFF
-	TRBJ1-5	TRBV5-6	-	TGTGCCAGCAGCGCACAGGGTGGCAATCAGCCCCAGCATTTT	CASSAQGGNQPQHF
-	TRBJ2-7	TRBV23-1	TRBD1	TGCGCCAGCAGCCTGGGGGACAGTGAGGCTACCTACGAGCAGTACTTC	CASSLGDSEATYEQYF
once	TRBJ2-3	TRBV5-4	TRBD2	TGTGCCAGCAGCCCTAGGACTAGCGGGGGAGATACGCAGTATTTT	CASSPRTSGGDTQYF
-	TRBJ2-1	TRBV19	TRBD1	TGTGCCAGTAGTCAAGAGCATTCGGGACAGGGGGATACGAAGCAGTTCTTC	CASSQEHSGQGDTKQFF
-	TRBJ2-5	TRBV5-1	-	TGCGCCAGCAGCTTGGATCTTGGTAGCGACGAGACCCAGTACTTC	CASSLDLGSDETQYF
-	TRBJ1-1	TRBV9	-	TGTGCCGGCTCCAGACAGACTAACACTGAAGCTTTCTTT	CAGSRQTNTEAFF
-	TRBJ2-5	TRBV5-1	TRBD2	TGCGCCAGCAGCTTGGGGACTAGCGGGCAAGAGACCCAGTACTTC	CASSLGTSGQETQYF
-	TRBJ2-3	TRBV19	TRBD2	TGTGCCAGTAGTCATGATAGCGGGAGATTCACAGATACGCAGTATTTT	CASSHDSGRFTDTQYF
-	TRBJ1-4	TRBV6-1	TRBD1	TGTGCCAGCAGTATAACGGGACAGGGATTTGAAAAACTGTTTTTT	CASSITGQGFEKLFF